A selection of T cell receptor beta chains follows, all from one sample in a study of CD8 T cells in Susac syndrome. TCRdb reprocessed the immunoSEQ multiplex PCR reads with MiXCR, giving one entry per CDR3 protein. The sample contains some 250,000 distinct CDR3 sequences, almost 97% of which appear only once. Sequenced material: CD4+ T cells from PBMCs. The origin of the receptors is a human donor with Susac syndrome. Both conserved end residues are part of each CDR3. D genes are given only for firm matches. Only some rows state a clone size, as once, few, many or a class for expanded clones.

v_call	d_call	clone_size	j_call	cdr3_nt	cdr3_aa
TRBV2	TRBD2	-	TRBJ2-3	TGTGCCAGCAGTACGGGACTAGCAGATACGCAGTATTTT	CASSTGLADTQYF
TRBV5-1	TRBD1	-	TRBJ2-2	TGCGCCAGCAACGACGGACAGGGGGATGTCGGGGAGCTGTTTTTT	CASNDGQGDVGELFF
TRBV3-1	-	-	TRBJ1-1	TGTGCCAGCAGCCAAGCCGGACAGGAAGCTTTCTTT	CASSQAGQEAFF
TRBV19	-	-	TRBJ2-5	TGTGCCAGTAGGCGGGACAGAAACCAAGAGACCCAGTACTTC	CASRRDRNQETQYF
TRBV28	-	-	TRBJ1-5	TGTGCCAGCAGTGGGTATAGCAATCAGCCCCAGCATTTT	CASSGYSNQPQHF
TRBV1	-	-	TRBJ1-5	TGCACCAGCAGCCAAGATAGCAGGGGGCGGTATCAGCCCCAGCATTTT	CTSSQDSRGRYQPQHF
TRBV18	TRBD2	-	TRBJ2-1	TGTGCCAGCTCACCAAGGGCTAGCGGCCCCGGGTACCCCAATGAGCAGTTCTTC	CASSPRASGPGYPNEQFF
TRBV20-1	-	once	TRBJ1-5	TGCAGTGCTAGTGAAGGGACTAGCAATCAGCCCCAGCATTTT	CSASEGTSNQPQHF
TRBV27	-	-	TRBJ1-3	TGTGCCAGCAGTCTCGTCTCTGGAAACACCATATATTTT	CASSLVSGNTIYF
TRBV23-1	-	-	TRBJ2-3	TGCGCCAGCAGTCAACCACCAGATACGCAGTATTTT	CASSQPPDTQYF
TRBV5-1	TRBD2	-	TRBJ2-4	TGCGCCAGCAGCCCGGCTAGCGGGAGTGTGGACATTCAGTACTTC	CASSPASGSVDIQYF
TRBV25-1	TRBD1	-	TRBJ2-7	TGTGCCAGCATTGCAACAGGGGGCCGTACCTACGAGCAGTACTTC	CASIATGGRTYEQYF
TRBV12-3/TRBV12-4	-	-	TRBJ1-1	TGTGCCAGCAGTTTGTTAACAACCAACACTGAAGCTTTCTTT	CASSLLTTNTEAFF
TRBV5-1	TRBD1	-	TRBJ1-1	TGCGCCAGCCGGACGGGACAGTACACTGAAGCTTTCTTT	CASRTGQYTEAFF
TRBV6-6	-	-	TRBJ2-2	TGTGCCAGCAGTTGGGGACCCGAGCTGTTTTTT	CASSWGPELFF
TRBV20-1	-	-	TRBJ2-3	TGCAGTGCTAGAGATCCGGGGCGCACAGATACGCAGTATTTT	CSARDPGRTDTQYF
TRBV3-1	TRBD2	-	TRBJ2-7	TGTGCCAGCAGCACCCGGACTAGCGGGACCACCTACGAGCAGTACTTC	CASSTRTSGTTYEQYF
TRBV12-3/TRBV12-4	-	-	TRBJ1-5	TGTGCCAGCAGCCAGGACACGGATAGCAATCAGCCCCAGCATTTT	CASSQDTDSNQPQHF
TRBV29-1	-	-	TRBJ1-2	TGCAGCGTTAATAGAGATAACTATGGCTACACCTTC	CSVNRDNYGYTF